This entry features one T cell receptor beta chain sequence. The V gene end was trimmed by 6 bases and the J gene end by 9 bases; junction bases not matched to a gene: 18. CDR1 is LNHDA, CDR2 SQIVND, per germline (reference sequence). The CDR3 length is 19 residues. The data belong to a study of T cells in Graves' hyperthyroidism and ophthalmopathy. Amplified TCR beta CDR3 regions derived from RNA transcripts. Primed by the HTBI set, a first-round RT-PCR was run on the TCR CDR3. TCRdb ran MiXCR on the multiplex PCR reads and lists one entry per CDR3 protein. The sample lists approximately 590,000 distinct CDR3 sequences, 15% to 19% occurring once. PBMCs stemmed from around 9.3 ml fresh peripheral blood.

This TCR derives from a woman under 40 with Graves' hyperthyroidism. Sequencing was carried out using blood. The chain is built from TRBV19 and TRBJ2-1, with 15 bases aligning to TRBD2. This CDR3 is CASSPRTSGRATDLFEQFF. In DNA, the CDR3 is TGTGCCAGTAGCCCGAGGACTAGCGGGAGGGCCACGGATTTATTTGAGCAGTTCTTC. Variable domain in full (rest from reference TRBV19 and TRBJ2-1): DGGITQSPKYLFRKEGQNVTLSCEQNLNHDAMYWYRQDPGQGLRLIYYSQIVNDFQKGDIAEGYSVSREKKESFPLTVTSAQKNPTAFYLCASSPRTSGRATDLFEQFFGPGTRLTVL.